This T cell receptor beta chain was obtained from a study of blood T cells in healthy people across ages. About the research overall: The capture of about one barcoded beta molecule per two T cells was achieved by template switching.

PCR was performed a second time for 7 to 11 cycles using a sample-barcoded 5' primer and a J-beta primer mix. TCRdb ran MiXCR on the 5' RACE reads and lists one entry per CDR3 protein. This sample has about 760,000 distinct CDR3 sequences; about 25% occur once, and the top ten carry roughly a tenth. The CDR3 runs 14 residues. Looked up from germline, CDR1 is MNHEY and CDR2 is SVGEGT. Trimming took off 6 bases at V and 0 bases at J, with 11 bases between the two ends. The same sample was also used in a study of T cells of mothers and their children.

The sample was blood. The chain uses TRBV6-2 or TRBV6-3 and TRBJ1-1, with D perhaps TRBD1 (5 bases). The sequence came from a boy younger than 18 in good health. CDR3 amino acids: CASSSGAMNTEAFF. CDR3 sequence (DNA): TGTGCCAGCAGCAGCGGGGCCATGAACACTGAAGCTTTCTTT.